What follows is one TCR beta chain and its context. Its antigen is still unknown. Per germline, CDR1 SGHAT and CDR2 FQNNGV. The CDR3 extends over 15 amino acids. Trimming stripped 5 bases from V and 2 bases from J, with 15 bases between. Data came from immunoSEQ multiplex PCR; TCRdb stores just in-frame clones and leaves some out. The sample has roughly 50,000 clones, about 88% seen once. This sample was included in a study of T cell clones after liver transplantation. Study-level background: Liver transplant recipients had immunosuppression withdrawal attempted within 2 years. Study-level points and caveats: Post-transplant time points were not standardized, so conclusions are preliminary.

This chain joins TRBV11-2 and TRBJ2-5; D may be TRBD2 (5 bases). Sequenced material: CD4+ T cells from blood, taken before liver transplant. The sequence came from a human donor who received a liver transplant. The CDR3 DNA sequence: TGTGCCAGCAGCATAAACAGCGGATTTCAAGAGACCCAGTACTTC. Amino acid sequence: CASSINSGFQETQYF. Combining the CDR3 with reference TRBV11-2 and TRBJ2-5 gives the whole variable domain EAGVAQSPRYKIIEKRQSVAFWCNPISGHATLYWYQQILGQGPKLLIQFQNNGVVDDSQLPKDRFSAERLKGVDSTLKIQPAKLEDSAVYLCASSINSGFQETQYFGPGTRLLVL.